This T cell receptor beta chain was sequenced for a study of T cells in localized non-small cell lung cancer. Findings and limits, study-wide: The greatest T cell clonality was found in uninvolved adjacent lung (higher than in tumor). There were a median roughly 59 of the top 100 tumor clones appearing in adjacent lung. Heterogeneity remains possible because sequencing was limited to only one tumor region. Longer overall survival was associated with a higher density of T cells in the blood.

The assay was immunoSEQ multiplex PCR, and TCRdb's table has in-frame clones only and misses some. The sample carries some 56,000 clones, roughly 90% recorded once. This clone was counted only a few times. Its specificity is unknown. Germline values: CDR1 MDHEN, CDR2 SYDVKM. Trimming took off 6 bases at V and 8 bases at J, with 10 bases between the two ends. CDR3 size: 11 residues. The sequence was collected from a woman aged 35 to 75 with stage I lung adenocarcinoma. This chain uses TRBV28 with TRBJ1-2; TRBD1 might be the D (5 bases). Sequencing used peripheral blood, obtained before any cancer treatment. CDR3 bases: TGTGCCAGCAGGAGGGGTGGCGGCTACACCTTC. Protein sequence: CASRRGGGYTF.